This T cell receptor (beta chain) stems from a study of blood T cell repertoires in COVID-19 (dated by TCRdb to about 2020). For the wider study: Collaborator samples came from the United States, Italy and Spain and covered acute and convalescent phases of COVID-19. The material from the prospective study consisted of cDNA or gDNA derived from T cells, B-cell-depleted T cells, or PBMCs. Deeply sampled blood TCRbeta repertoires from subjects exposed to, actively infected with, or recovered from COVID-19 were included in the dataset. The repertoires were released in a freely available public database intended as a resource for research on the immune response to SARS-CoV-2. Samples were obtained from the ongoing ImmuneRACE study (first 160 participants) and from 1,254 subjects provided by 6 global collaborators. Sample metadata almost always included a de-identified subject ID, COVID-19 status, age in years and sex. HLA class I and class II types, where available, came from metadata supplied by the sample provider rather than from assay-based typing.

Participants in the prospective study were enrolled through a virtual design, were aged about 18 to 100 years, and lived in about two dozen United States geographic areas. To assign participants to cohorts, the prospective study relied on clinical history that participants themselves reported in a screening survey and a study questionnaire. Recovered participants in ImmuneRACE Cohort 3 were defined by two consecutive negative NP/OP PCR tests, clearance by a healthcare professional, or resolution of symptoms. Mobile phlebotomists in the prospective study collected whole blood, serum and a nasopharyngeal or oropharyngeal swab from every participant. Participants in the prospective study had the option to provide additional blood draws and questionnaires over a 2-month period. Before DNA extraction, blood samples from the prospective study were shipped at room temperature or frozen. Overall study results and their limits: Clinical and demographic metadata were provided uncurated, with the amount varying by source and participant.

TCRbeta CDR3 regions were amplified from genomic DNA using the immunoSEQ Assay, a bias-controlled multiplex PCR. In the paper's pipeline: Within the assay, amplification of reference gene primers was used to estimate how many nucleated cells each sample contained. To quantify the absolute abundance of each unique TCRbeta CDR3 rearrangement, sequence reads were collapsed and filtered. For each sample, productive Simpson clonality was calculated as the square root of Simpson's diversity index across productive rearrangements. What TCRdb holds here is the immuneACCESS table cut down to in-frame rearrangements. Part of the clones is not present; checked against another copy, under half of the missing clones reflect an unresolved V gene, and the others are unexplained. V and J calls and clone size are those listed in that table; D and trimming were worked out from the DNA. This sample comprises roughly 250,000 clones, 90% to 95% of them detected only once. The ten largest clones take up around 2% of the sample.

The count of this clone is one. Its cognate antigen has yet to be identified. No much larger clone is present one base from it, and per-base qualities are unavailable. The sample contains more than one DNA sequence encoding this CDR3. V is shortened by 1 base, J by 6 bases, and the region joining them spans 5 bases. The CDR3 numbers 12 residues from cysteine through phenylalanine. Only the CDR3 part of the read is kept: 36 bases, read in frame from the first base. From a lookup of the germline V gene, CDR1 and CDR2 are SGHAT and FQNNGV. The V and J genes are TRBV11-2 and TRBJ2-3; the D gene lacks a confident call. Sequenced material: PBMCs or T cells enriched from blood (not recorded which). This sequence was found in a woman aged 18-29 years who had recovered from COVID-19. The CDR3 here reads CASSLGGDTQYF. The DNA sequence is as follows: TGTGCCAGCAGCTTAGGTGGCGATACGCAGTATTTT.